This T cell receptor (beta chain) was documented in a study of technical replicates of blood from a few donors. This CDR3 has 15 amino acids. CDR1 and CDR2 (germline): MNHEY, SVGAGI. V lost 6 bases and J lost 1; bases outside the gene matches: 8. The data were produced by immunoSEQ multiplex PCR, yet TCRdb's version contains in-frame clones alone and is incomplete. The sample lists about 74,000 clones, 95% occurring once. This chain uses TRBV6-5 with TRBJ2-7, with 8 nucleotides matching TRBD1. The specimen sequenced was T cells isolated from PBMCs. This TCR derives from a human donor in good health. CDR3 residues: CASRHRQGRSYEQYF. The CDR3 DNA reads TGTGCCAGCAGACATCGACAGGGGAGATCCTACGAGCAGTACTTC.